This T cell receptor (beta chain) was identified in a study of cytomegalovirus exposure and HLA in healthy donors. Study-wide findings and caveats: As a later analysis revealed, the rate of TCR association differed by HLA locus, with DRB1 most and HLA-C fewest. Among immune exposure information, only CMV serostatus was available.

13 Jbeta primers and 60 Vbeta primers were used for the PCR. Only in-frame clones appear in the TCRdb table, and some are missing; sequencing was by immunoSEQ multiplex PCR. The table lists approximately 89,000 clones, under 75% of them singletons. Germline V CDR1 and CDR2: SGHAT, FQNNGV. This CDR3 has 14 amino acids. The trim removed 5 bases at V and 1 base at J, leaving 3 bases unmatched. As for this clone: The antigen is undetermined.

Sequencing was carried out using PBMCs. The rearrangement links TRBV11-2 to TRBJ2-5; 8 bases map to TRBD1. This receptor was taken from a female donor in good health and CMV-seronegative. The DNA of the CDR3 is TGTGCCAGCAGCCAGGGACAGGCCCAAGAGACCCAGTACTTC. Encoded protein: CASSQGQAQETQYF. Based on the CDR3 plus reference TRBV11-2 and TRBJ2-5, the full variable domain is EAGVAQSPRYKIIEKRQSVAFWCNPISGHATLYWYQQILGQGPKLLIQFQNNGVVDDSQLPKDRFSAERLKGVDSTLKIQPAKLEDSAVYLCASSQGQAQETQYFGPGTRLLVL.